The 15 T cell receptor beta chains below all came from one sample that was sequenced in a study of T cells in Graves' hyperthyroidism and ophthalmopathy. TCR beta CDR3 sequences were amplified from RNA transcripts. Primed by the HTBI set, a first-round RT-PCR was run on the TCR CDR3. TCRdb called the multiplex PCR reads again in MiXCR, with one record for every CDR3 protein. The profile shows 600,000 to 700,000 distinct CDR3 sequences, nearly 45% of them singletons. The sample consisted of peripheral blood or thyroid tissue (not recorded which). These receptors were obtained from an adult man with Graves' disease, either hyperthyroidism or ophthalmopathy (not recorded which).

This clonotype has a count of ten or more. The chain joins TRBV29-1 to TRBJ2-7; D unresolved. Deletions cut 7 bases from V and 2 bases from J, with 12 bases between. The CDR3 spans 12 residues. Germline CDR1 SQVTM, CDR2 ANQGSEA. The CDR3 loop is CSAADSAYEQYF. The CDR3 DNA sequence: TGCAGCGCCGCCGACTCTGCCTACGAGCAGTACTTC.

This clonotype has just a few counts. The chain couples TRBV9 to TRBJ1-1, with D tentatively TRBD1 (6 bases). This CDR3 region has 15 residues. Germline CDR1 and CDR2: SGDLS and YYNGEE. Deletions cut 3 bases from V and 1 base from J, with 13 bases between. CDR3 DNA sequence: TGTGCCAGCAGCGCAACAGGGATTGCGAACACTGAAGCTTTCTTT. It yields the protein CASSATGIANTEAFF.

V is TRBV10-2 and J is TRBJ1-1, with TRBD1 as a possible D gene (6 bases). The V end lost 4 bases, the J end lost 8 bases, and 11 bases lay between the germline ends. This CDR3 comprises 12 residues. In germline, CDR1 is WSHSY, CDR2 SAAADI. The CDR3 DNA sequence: TGCGCCAGCAGTGCGGGGGGCTTCGAAGCTTTCTTT. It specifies CASSAGGFEAFF.

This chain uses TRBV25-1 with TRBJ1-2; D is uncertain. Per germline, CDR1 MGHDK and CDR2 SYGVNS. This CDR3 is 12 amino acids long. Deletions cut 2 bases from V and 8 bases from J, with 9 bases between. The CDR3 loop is CASSEGRVGYTF. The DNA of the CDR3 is TGTGCCAGCAGTGAAGGGAGGGTCGGCTACACCTTC.

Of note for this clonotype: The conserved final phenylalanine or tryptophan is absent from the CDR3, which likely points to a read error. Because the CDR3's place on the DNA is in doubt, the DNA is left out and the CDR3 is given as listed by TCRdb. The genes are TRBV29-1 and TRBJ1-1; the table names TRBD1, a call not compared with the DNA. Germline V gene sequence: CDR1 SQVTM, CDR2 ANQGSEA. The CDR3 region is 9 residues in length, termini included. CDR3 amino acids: CSVVDRAYY.

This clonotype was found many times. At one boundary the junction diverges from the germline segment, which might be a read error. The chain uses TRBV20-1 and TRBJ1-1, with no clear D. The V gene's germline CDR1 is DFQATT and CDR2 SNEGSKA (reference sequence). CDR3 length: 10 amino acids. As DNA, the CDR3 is TGCAGTGCTAGTGACCAGAAGCTCGCCTTT. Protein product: CSASDQKLAF.

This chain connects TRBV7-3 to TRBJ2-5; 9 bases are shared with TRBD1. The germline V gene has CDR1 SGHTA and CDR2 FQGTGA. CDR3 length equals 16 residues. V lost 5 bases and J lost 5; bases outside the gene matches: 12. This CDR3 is CASSSESIGQGETQYF. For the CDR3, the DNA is TGTGCCAGCAGCAGTGAGTCGATCGGACAGGGGGAGACCCAGTACTTC.

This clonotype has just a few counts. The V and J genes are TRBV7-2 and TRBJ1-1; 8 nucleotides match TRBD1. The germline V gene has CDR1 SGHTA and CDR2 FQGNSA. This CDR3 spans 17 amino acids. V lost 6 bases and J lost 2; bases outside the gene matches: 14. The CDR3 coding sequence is TGTGCCAGCAGGTTTGACCCAGGGGGCTGGTTTAACACTGAAGCTTTCTTT. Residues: CASRFDPGGWFNTEAFF.

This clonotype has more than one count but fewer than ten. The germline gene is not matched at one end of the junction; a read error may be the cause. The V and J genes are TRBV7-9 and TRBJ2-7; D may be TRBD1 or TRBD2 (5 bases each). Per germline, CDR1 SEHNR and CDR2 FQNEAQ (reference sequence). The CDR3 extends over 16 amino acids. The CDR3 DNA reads TGTGCTAGCAGCCTAGTGGGGACGGACCTTACCTACGAGCAGTACTTC. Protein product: CASSLVGTDLTYEQYF.

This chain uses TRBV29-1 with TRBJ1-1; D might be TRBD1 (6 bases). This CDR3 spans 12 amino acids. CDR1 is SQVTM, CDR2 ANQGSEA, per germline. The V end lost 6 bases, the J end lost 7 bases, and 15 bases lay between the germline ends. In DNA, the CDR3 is TGCAGCGTACGAGGGGGTAGCAGTGAAGCTTTCTTT. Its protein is CSVRGGSSEAFF.

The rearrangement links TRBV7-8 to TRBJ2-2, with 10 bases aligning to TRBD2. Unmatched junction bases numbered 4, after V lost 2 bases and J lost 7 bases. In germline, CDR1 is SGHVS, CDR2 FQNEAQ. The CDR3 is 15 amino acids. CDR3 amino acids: CASSLLGLAIGELFF. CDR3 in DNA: TGTGCCAGCAGCTTATTGGGACTAGCGATCGGGGAGCTGTTTTTT. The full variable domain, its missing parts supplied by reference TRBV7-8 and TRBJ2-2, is GAGVSQSPRYKVAKRGQDVALRCDPISGHVSLFWYQQALGQGPEFLTYFQNEAQLDKSGLPSDRFFAERPEGSVSTLKIQRTQQEDSAVYLCASSLLGLAIGELFFGEGSRLTVL.

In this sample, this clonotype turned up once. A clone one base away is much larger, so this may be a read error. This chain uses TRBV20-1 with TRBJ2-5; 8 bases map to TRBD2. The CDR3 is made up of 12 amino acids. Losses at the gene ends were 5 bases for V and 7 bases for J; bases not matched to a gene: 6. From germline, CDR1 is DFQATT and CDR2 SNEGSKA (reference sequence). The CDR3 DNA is TGCAGTGCTCGCCTCGGGGGGGGGACCCAGTACTTC. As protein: CSARLGGGTQYF.

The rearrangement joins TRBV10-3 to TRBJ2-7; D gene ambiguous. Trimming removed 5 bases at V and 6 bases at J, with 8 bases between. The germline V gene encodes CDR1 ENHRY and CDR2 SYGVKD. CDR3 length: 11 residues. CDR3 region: CAISLSGEQYF. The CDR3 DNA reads TGTGCCATCAGTCTTTCTGGCGAGCAGTACTTC.

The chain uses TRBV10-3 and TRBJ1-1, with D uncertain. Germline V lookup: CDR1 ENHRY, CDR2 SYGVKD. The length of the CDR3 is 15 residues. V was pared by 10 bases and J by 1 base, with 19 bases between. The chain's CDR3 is CASNRRAGPNTEAFF. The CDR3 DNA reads TGTGCCAGCAACCGAAGGGCCGGGCCGAACACTGAAGCTTTCTTT.

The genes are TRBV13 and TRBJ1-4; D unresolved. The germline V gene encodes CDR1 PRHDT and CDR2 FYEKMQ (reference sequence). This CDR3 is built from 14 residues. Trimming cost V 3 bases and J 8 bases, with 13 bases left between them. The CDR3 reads CASSLGLNREKLFF. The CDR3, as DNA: TGTGCCAGCAGCTTGGGCCTAAATCGGGAAAAACTGTTTTTT.